This T cell receptor (beta chain) was recovered during a study of cytomegalovirus exposure and HLA in healthy donors. Whole-study results and caveats: Immune exposure information available was restricted to CMV serostatus. Versus the approximately 670-donor mean, an Asian-associated ancestry cluster reportedly showed fewer N-insertions in a later analysis. Earlier analysis looked at TCR beta V segments, and most were productive about 90% or about 30% of the time.

Regarding this clone: The antigen is unknown.

Primers for the PCR totalled 60 Vbeta and 13 Jbeta. Clones were sequenced by immunoSEQ multiplex PCR, and TCRdb holds only the in-frame ones, with some missing. In the table there are fewer than 250,000 clones, 87% of which are singletons. V lost 0 bases and J 6 bases, leaving 7 bases between the germline ends. Germline assignment: CDR1 SGHRS and CDR2 YFSETQ. This CDR3 is built from 13 residues. The source of this sequence is a man between 25 and 39 years old in good health and CMV-seronegative. The chain recombines TRBV5-1 with TRBJ2-1; the D is unclear. Material: PBMCs. The CDR3 protein is CASSLVQSNEQFF. The CDR3 nucleotides read TGCGCCAGCAGCTTGGTCCAATCCAATGAGCAGTTCTTC.